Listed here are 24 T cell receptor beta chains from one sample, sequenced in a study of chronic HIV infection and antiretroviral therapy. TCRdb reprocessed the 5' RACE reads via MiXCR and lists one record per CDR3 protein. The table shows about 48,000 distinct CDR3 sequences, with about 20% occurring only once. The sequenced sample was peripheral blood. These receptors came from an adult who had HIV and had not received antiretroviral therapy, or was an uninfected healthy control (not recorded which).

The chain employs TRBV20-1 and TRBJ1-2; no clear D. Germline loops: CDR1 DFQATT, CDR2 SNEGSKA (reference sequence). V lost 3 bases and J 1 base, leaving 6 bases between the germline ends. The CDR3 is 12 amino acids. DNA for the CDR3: TGCAGTGCTAGTTCCCTTAACTATGGCTACACCTTC. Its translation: CSASSLNYGYTF.

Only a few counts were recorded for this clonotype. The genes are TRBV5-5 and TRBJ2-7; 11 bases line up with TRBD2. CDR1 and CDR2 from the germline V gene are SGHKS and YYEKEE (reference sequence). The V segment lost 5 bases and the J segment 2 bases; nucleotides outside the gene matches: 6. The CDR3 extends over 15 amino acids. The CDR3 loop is CASRGGLADTYEQYF. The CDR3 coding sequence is TGTGCCAGCAGAGGGGGACTAGCGGATACCTACGAGCAGTACTTC.

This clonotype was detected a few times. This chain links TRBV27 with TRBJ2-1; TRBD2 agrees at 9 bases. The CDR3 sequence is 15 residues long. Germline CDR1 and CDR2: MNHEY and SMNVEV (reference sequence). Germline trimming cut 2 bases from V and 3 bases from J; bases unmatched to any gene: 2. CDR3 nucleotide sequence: TGTGCCAGCAGTTTAATGACTAGCGGCTACAATGAGCAGTTCTTC. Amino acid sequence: CASSLMTSGYNEQFF.

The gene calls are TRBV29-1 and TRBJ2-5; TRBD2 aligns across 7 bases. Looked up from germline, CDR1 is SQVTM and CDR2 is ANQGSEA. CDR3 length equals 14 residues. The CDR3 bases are TGCGACGCGGGAGCAGTCGGGTCCCAAGAGACCCAGTACTTC. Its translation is CDAGAVGSQETQYF.

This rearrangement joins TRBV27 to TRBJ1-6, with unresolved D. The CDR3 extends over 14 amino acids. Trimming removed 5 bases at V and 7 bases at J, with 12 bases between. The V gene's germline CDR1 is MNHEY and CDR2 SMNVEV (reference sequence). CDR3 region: CASSPRTLNSPLHF. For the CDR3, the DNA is TGTGCCAGCAGTCCCAGGACCTTAAATTCACCCCTCCACTTT.

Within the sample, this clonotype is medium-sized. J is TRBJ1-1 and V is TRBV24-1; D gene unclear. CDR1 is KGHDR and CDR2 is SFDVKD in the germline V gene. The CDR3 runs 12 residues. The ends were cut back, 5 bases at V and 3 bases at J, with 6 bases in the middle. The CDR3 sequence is CATSAPYTEAFF. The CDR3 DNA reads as TGTGCCACCAGTGCCCCGTACACTGAAGCTTTCTTT.

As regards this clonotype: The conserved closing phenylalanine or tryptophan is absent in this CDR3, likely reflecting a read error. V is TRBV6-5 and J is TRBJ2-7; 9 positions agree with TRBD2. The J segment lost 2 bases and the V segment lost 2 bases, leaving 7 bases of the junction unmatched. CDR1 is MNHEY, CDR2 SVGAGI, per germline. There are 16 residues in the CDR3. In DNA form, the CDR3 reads TGTGCCAGCAGTTACAGGGCGGGAGGGCTGACCTACGAGCAGTACTAC. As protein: CASSYRAGGLTYEQYY.

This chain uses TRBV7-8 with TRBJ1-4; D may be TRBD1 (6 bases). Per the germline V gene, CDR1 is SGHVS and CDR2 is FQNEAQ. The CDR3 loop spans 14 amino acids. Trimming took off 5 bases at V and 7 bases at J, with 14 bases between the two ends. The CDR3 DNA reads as TGTGCCAGCAGCCCCCCGGGGGGCGGTGAAAAACTGTTTTTT. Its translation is CASSPPGGGEKLFF. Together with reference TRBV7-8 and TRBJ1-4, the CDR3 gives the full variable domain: GAGVSQSPRYKVAKRGQDVALRCDPISGHVSLFWYQQALGQGPEFLTYFQNEAQLDKSGLPSDRFFAERPEGSVSTLKIQRTQQEDSAVYLCASSPPGGGEKLFFGSGTQLSVL.

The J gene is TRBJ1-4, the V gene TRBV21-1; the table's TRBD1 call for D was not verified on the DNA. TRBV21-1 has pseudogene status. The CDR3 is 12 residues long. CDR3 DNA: TGTGCCAGCAAAAGGGACAGGGAAAAACTGTTTTTT. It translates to CASKRDREKLFF.

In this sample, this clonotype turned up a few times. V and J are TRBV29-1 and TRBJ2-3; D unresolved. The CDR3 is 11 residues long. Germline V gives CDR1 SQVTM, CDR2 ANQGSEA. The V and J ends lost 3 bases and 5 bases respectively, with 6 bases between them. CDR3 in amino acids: CSVELVDTQYF. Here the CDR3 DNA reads TGCAGCGTTGAGCTTGTAGATACGCAGTATTTT.

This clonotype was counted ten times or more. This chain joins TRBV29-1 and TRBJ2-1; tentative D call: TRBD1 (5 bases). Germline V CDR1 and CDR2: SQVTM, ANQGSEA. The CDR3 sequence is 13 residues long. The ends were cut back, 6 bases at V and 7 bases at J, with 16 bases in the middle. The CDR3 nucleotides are TGCAGCGTCAGACAGAGTCAGTGGAATGAGCAGTTCTTC. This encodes CSVRQSQWNEQFF.

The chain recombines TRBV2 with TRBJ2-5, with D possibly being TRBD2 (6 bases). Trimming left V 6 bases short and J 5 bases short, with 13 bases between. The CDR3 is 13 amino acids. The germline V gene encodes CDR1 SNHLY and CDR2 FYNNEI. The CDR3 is CASRRAGKETQYF. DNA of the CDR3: TGTGCCAGCAGGCGGGCGGGGAAGGAGACCCAGTACTTC.

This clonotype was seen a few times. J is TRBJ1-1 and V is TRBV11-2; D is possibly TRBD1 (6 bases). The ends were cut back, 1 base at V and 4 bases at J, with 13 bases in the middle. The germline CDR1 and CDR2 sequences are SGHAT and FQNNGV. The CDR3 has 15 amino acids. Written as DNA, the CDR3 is TGTGCCAGCAGCTTAGTTCAGGGGTCGGGCACTGAAGCTTTCTTT. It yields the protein CASSLVQGSGTEAFF. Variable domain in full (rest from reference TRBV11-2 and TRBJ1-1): EAGVAQSPRYKIIEKRQSVAFWCNPISGHATLYWYQQILGQGPKLLIQFQNNGVVDDSQLPKDRFSAERLKGVDSTLKIQPAKLEDSAVYLCASSLVQGSGTEAFFGQGTRLTVV.

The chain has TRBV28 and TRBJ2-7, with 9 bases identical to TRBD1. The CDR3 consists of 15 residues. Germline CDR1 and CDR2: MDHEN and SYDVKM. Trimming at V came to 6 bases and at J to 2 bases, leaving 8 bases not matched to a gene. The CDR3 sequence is CASSPQGAPTYEQYF. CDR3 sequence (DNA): TGTGCCAGCAGCCCACAGGGGGCGCCGACCTACGAGCAGTACTTC.

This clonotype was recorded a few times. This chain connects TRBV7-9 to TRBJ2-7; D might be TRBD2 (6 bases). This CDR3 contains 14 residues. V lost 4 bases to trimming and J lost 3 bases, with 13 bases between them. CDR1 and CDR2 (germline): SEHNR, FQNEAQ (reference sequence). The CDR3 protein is CASSSPLALYEQYF. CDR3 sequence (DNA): TGTGCCAGCAGCTCCCCCCTAGCGCTCTACGAGCAGTACTTC.

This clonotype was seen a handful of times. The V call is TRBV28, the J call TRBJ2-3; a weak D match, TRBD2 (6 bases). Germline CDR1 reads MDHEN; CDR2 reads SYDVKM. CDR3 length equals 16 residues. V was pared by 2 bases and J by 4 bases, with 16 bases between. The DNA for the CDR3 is TGTGCCAGCAGTTTAAACCGGAGGGGTTTGTCAGATACGCAGTATTTT. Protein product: CASSLNRRGLSDTQYF.

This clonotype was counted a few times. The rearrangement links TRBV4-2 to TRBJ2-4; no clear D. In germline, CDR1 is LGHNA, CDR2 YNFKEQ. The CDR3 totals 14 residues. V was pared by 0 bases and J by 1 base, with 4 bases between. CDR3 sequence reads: CASSQDPAKNIQYF. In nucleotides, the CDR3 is TGTGCCAGCAGCCAAGATCCCGCCAAAAACATTCAGTACTTC.

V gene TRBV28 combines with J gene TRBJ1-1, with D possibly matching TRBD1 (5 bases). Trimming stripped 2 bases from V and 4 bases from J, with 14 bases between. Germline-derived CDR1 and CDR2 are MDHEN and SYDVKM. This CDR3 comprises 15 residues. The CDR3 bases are TGTGCCAGCAGTTTACCCAGACAGCCTAGCACTGAAGCTTTCTTT. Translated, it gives CASSLPRQPSTEAFF. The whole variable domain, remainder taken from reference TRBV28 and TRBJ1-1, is DVKVTQSSRYLVKRTGEKVFLECVQDMDHENMFWYRQDPGLGLRLIYFSYDVKMKEKGDIPEGYSVSREKKERFSLILESASTNQTSMYLCASSLPRQPSTEAFFGQGTRLTVV.

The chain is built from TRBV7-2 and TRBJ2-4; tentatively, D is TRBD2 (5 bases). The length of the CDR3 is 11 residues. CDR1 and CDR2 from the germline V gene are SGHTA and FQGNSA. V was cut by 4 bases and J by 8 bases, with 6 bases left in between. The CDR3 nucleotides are TGTGCCAGCAGCTGGGGAGACATTCAGTACTTC. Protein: CASSWGDIQYF.

The DNA of the CDR3 is TGTGCCACCAGTGATGGGAGAGTGAAAGATACGCAGTATTTT. Translated: CATSDGRVKDTQYF. The rearrangement links TRBV24-1 to TRBJ2-3; perhaps TRBD2 as D (5 bases). V lost 3 bases and J 5 bases, leaving 11 bases between the germline ends. The CDR3 covers 14 residues. CDR1 is KGHDR and CDR2 is SFDVKD in the germline V gene.

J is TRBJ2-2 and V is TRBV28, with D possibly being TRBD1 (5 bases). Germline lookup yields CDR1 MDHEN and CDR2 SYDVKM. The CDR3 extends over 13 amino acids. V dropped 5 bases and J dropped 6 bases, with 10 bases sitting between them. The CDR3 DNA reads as TGTGCCAGCAGTCAAAGACAGCCCGGGGAGCTGTTTTTT. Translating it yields CASSQRQPGELFF.

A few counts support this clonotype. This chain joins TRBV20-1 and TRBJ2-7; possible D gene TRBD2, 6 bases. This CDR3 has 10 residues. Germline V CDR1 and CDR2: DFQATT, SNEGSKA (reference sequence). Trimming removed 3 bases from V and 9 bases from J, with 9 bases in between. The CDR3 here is CSASLALQYF. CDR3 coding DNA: TGCAGTGCTAGCCTAGCGCTGCAGTACTTC.

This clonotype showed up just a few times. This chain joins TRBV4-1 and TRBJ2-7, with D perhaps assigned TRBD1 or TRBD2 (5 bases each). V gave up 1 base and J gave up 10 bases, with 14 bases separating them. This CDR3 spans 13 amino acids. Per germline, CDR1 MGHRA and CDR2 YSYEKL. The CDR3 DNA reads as TGCGCCAGCAGCCAAGGGGTCCGGGACCCTCAGTACTTC. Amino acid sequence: CASSQGVRDPQYF.

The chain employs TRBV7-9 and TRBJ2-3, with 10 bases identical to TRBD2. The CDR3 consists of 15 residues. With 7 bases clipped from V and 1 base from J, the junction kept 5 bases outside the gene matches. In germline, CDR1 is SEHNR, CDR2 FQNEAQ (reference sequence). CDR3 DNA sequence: TGTGCCAGCACCCAGGGGACTAGCGGCACAGATACGCAGTATTTT. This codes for CASTQGTSGTDTQYF. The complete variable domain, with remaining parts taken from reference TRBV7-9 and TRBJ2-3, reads DTGVSQNPRHKITKRGQNVTFRCDPISEHNRLYWYRQTLGQGPEFLTYFQNEAQLEKSRLLSDRFSAERPKGSFSTLEIQRTEQGDSAMYLCASTQGTSGTDTQYFGPGTRLTVL.